These 26 T cell receptor beta chains share one sample of origin, sequenced in a study of blood T cell repertoires in COVID-19. Clones were sequenced by immunoSEQ multiplex PCR, and TCRdb holds only the in-frame ones, with some missing. The top ten clones hold roughly 3.7% of a sample with about 380,000 clones, around 85% of them seen once. Sequenced: peripheral blood. The receptors stem from a woman aged 18-30 years with acute or convalescent COVID-19.

V is TRBV6-5 and J is TRBJ2-4; D uncertain. The CDR3 covers 15 residues. Trimming removed 5 bases at V and 0 bases at J, with 11 bases between. CDR1 is MNHEY and CDR2 is SVGAGI in the germline V gene. The CDR3 coding sequence is TGTGCCAGCAGTCCCCAACCGGGAGCCAAAAACATTCAGTACTTC. This gives the protein CASSPQPGAKNIQYF.

This chain uses TRBV30 with TRBJ2-5, with D unresolved. This CDR3 has 16 amino acids. Germline CDR1 is GTSNPN and CDR2 is SVGIG (reference sequence). The V gene lost 2 bases and the J gene lost 3 bases, with 19 bases spanning the gap. The CDR3 is CAWSIQPTLFEETQYF. The CDR3 nucleotides read TGTGCCTGGAGTATACAGCCTACTCTGTTCGAAGAGACCCAGTACTTC.

The rearrangement links TRBV9 to TRBJ2-3, with TRBD2 identical over 11 bases. This CDR3 is 16 amino acids long. CDR1 is SGDLS, CDR2 YYNGEE, per germline. After removal of 4 bases from V and 2 bases from J, the junction contained 6 bases not matched to a gene. The CDR3 DNA follows: TGTGCCAGCAGCCCACTAGCGGGAGTCCCCACAGATACGCAGTATTTT. It is translated as CASSPLAGVPTDTQYF.

V is TRBV5-4 and J is TRBJ2-2; 12 bases line up with TRBD2. Looked up from germline, CDR1 is SGHNT and CDR2 is YYREEE (reference sequence). CDR3 length: 15 amino acids. The V and J ends lost 4 bases and 8 bases, in that order; junction bases with no gene match: 6. This chain's CDR3 is CASSKLAGGEGELFF. The CDR3 DNA is TGTGCCAGCAGCAAACTAGCGGGAGGAGAGGGGGAGCTGTTTTTT.

This chain's CDR3 is CASSSSAVNYGYTF. The CDR3 DNA follows: TGTGCCAGCAGCTCCAGCGCAGTTAACTATGGCTACACCTTC. The chain carries TRBV11-2 and TRBJ1-2; D is undetermined. Trimming took 4 bases from V and 1 from J, leaving 10 bases between them. This CDR3 spans 14 amino acids. Germline assignment: CDR1 SGHAT and CDR2 FQNNGV.

The gene calls are TRBV2 and TRBJ2-1, with D unresolved. This CDR3 is built from 19 residues. V was shortened by 6 bases and J by 5 bases, with 29 bases between the two germline ends. Per the germline V gene, CDR1 is SNHLY and CDR2 is FYNNEI. The CDR3 spells CASRPFRRLLVRHNNEQFF. CDR3 sequence (DNA): TGTGCCAGCAGGCCTTTTCGCCGACTCCTAGTTCGCCATAACAATGAGCAGTTCTTC.

CDR3 sequence (DNA): TGTGCCAGCCACACTAGCGGGGGTCGTAATGAGCAGTTCTTC. Its protein is CASHTSGGRNEQFF. V gene TRBV4-2 combines with J gene TRBJ2-1; 11 bases are shared with TRBD2. V dropped 8 bases and J dropped 7; count of bases not matched to a gene: 7. The CDR3 runs 14 residues. CDR1 is LGHNA and CDR2 is YNFKEQ in the germline V gene.

V usage is TRBV7-3 and J usage is TRBJ1-1, with D uncertain. The CDR3 has 14 residues. Germline-derived CDR1 and CDR2 are SGHTA and FQGTGA. V gave up 1 base and J gave up 4 bases, with 10 bases separating them. In DNA, the CDR3 is TGTGCCAGCAGCTTAAAAGGAGGAGGCACTGAAGCTTTCTTT. Protein sequence: CASSLKGGGTEAFF.

This clone has more than one count but fewer than ten. The chain links TRBV11-1 to TRBJ1-1, with D maybe TRBD1 (6 bases). This CDR3 has 13 amino acids. Deletions cut 5 bases from V and 5 bases from J, with 12 bases between. Looked up from germline, CDR1 is SGHAT and CDR2 is FQDESV (reference sequence). The CDR3 spells CASSREGVTEAFF. The CDR3 DNA follows: TGTGCCAGCAGCAGAGAGGGGGTTACTGAAGCTTTCTTT.

V usage is TRBV9 and J usage is TRBJ1-1; 10 bases fit TRBD1. Unmatched junction bases numbered 7, after V lost 4 bases and J lost 7 bases. Germline V gives CDR1 SGDLS, CDR2 YYNGEE. The length of the CDR3 is 14 residues. CDR3 loop: CASSPRTGGYEAFF. The CDR3 region has the DNA TGTGCCAGCAGCCCTCGGACAGGGGGATATGAAGCTTTCTTT.

The chain uses TRBV5-1 and TRBJ2-3; 15 nucleotides match TRBD2. The germline V gene encodes CDR1 SGHRS and CDR2 YFSETQ. The CDR3 runs to 17 residues. V lost 4 bases to trimming and J lost 1 base; unmatched junction nucleotides: 4. In DNA form, the CDR3 reads TGCGCCAGCAGCCCCGGACTAGCGGGGGGGGGCACAGATACGCAGTATTTT. It codes for CASSPGLAGGGTDTQYF.

The chain has TRBV11-2 and TRBJ2-7, with D maybe TRBD1 (6 bases). V was trimmed by 2 bases and J by 0 bases, leaving 14 bases between them. The germline CDR1 and CDR2 sequences are SGHAT and FQNNGV. The CDR3 consists of 16 residues. CDR3 nucleotides: TGTGCCAGCAGCTTAAGGGCAGGGGACATCTCCTACGAGCAGTACTTC. Its translation is CASSLRAGDISYEQYF.

This chain joins TRBV2 and TRBJ2-1; TRBD2 matches at 10 bases. CDR1 is SNHLY, CDR2 FYNNEI, per germline. Trimming cost V 8 bases and J 6 bases; bases outside gene matches: 10. CDR3 length: 15 residues. CDR3 coding DNA: TGTGCCAGCGGTCCGCTAGCGGGAGACCTCAATGAGCAGTTCTTC. This encodes CASGPLAGDLNEQFF.

DNA for the CDR3: TGTGCCAGCAGCTTAAGTACAGGATTGAACACTGAAGCTTTCTTT. Amino acid sequence: CASSLSTGLNTEAFF. V and J are TRBV7-9 and TRBJ1-1; weak D call: TRBD1 (5 bases). Per the germline V gene, CDR1 is SEHNR and CDR2 is FQNEAQ (reference sequence). The CDR3 contains 15 residues. Trimming took off 2 bases at V and 0 bases at J, with 10 bases between the two ends.

The J gene is TRBJ2-1, the V gene TRBV3-1 (or the pseudogene TRBV3-2); 8 nucleotides agree with TRBD2. The J segment lost 0 bases and the V segment lost 1 base, leaving 8 bases of the junction unmatched. The germline V gene has CDR1 LGHDT and CDR2 YNNKEL (reference sequence). The CDR3 sequence is 18 residues long. CDR3 sequence: CASSQAAGALSSYNEQFF. The CDR3 DNA follows: TGTGCCAGCAGCCAAGCAGCGGGGGCCCTGAGCTCCTACAATGAGCAGTTCTTC.

The rearrangement joins TRBV9 to TRBJ1-2; possible D gene TRBD1, 5 bases. Germline CDR1 is SGDLS and CDR2 is YYNGEE. The CDR3 extends over 14 amino acids. The ends were cut back, 3 bases at V and 4 bases at J, with 13 bases in the middle. CDR3 bases: TGTGCCAGCAGCGCGCTGACAGTCCGCTATGGCTACACCTTC. Translation gives CASSALTVRYGYTF.

This clone was observed once. This rearrangement joins TRBV9 to TRBJ1-3; 8 bases align to TRBD1. This CDR3 is built from 16 residues. Germline CDR1 reads SGDLS; CDR2 reads YYNGEE. The V gene end was trimmed by 3 bases and the J gene end by 0 bases; junction bases not matched to a gene: 5. The CDR3 loop reads CASSGRTGISGNTIYF. For the CDR3, the DNA is TGTGCCAGCAGCGGACGGACAGGGATCTCTGGAAACACCATATATTTT.

The V gene is TRBV6-5, the J gene TRBJ1-1; no definite D call. V lost 2 bases, J lost 7 bases, and 8 bases lay in between. This CDR3 is 12 amino acids long. The germline V gene has CDR1 MNHEY and CDR2 SVGAGI. CDR3 loop: CASSYQGVEAFF. The CDR3 DNA reads TGTGCCAGCAGTTACCAAGGAGTTGAAGCTTTCTTT.

This clone was seen more than once but under ten times. The chain's CDR3 is CASSSMGQNTEAFF. The CDR3 region has the DNA TGTGCCAGCAGCTCCATGGGACAGAACACTGAAGCTTTCTTT. This chain connects TRBV7-3 to TRBJ1-1; D perhaps matches TRBD1 (6 bases). V lost 4 bases, J lost 1 base, and 10 bases lay in between. Germline V gives CDR1 SGHTA, CDR2 FQGTGA. The CDR3 extends over 14 amino acids. The full variable domain, with the rest looked up from reference TRBV7-3 and TRBJ1-1, is GAGVSQTPSNKVTEKGKYVELRCDPISGHTALYWYRQSLGQGPEFLIYFQGTGAADDSGLPNDRFFAVRPEGSVSTLKIQRTERGDSAVYLCASSSMGQNTEAFFGQGTRLTVV.

This clone was seen a handful of times. The rearrangement joins TRBV3-1 (or the pseudogene TRBV3-2) to TRBJ2-2; D remains ambiguous. The CDR3 totals 18 residues. Trimming cost V 1 base and J 5 bases, with 20 bases left between them. Germline CDR1 and CDR2: LGHDT and YNNKEL (reference sequence). CDR3 region: CASSQGVLQSVITGELFF. CDR3 sequence (DNA): TGTGCCAGCAGCCAAGGCGTTCTACAGTCAGTGATAACCGGGGAGCTGTTTTTT.

The rearrangement uses TRBV25-1 and TRBJ2-2; 7 bases fit TRBD1. V shed 3 bases and J 5 bases; nucleotides not matched to a gene: 3. Germline V gene sequence: CDR1 MGHDK, CDR2 SYGVNS. The CDR3 is 14 amino acids. The CDR3 DNA sequence: TGTGCCAGCAGTGATACGGACAGGACCGGGGAGCTGTTTTTT. Residues: CASSDTDRTGELFF.

V usage is TRBV18 and J usage is TRBJ1-1; TRBD1 aligns across 8 bases. This CDR3 comprises 16 residues. Looked up from germline, CDR1 is KGHSH and CDR2 is LQKENI. With V trimmed by 3 bases and J by 0 bases, 6 bases remained unmatched. The CDR3 is CASSPRTGSMNTEAFF. The DNA for the CDR3 is TGTGCCAGCTCACCTAGGACAGGGTCGATGAACACTGAAGCTTTCTTT.

The V call is TRBV28, the J call TRBJ2-7, with 10 bases lining up with TRBD2. This CDR3 region has 15 residues. The ends lost 3 bases at V and 5 bases at J; junction bases unmatched: 7. From germline, CDR1 is MDHEN and CDR2 SYDVKM. Here the CDR3 reads CASSFGTSETNEQYF. The CDR3 DNA reads TGTGCCAGCAGTTTCGGGACTAGCGAAACTAACGAGCAGTACTTC.

The genes are TRBV28 and TRBJ1-5; no clear D gene. Looked up from germline, CDR1 is MDHEN and CDR2 is SYDVKM. The CDR3 totals 12 residues. Trimming stripped 7 bases from V and 7 bases from J, with 11 bases between. CDR3 in DNA: TGTGCCAGCAAAGCTGGGAGGCAGCCCCAGCATTTT. Its protein is CASKAGRQPQHF.

The rearrangement links TRBV4-1 to TRBJ1-6; 9 nucleotides line up with TRBD1. Per the germline V gene, CDR1 is MGHRA and CDR2 is YSYEKL. This CDR3 has 14 amino acids. The ends lost 4 bases at V and 5 bases at J; junction bases unmatched: 0. The CDR3 loop is CASSRTGDNSPLHF. CDR3 nucleotides: TGCGCCAGCAGCCGGACAGGGGATAATTCACCCCTCCACTTT.

This clone was found once. CDR3 DNA: TGTGCCAGCAGCCTTGGGACAGGGGCTTCTCGGCGCGAGCAGTACTTC. This encodes CASSLGTGASRREQYF. V usage is TRBV5-4 and J usage is TRBJ2-7; TRBD1 matches at 10 bases. V trimming: 4 bases; J trimming: 6 bases; junction bases outside the gene matches: 13. The CDR3 runs 16 residues. CDR1 and CDR2 from the germline V gene are SGHNT and YYREEE (reference sequence).